This entry lists 22 T cell receptor beta chains sequenced from one sample in a study of siplizumab effects on memory and regulatory T cells. Sequenced by immunoSEQ multiplex PCR; TCRdb stores in-frame clones only, minus some. The sample gives tens of thousands of clones, 85% to 95% of which show up once; roughly 0.3% is in the top ten. The source material was non-Treg CD4+ T cells sorted from blood. Every receptor here comes from a human donor in good health.

The chain links TRBV15 to TRBJ2-3; D ambiguous. CDR1 LNHNV and CDR2 YYDKDF come from the germline V gene (reference sequence). V shed 3 bases and J shed 0 bases, with 7 bases lying between them. The CDR3 covers 14 residues. CDR3 in DNA: TGTGCCACCAGCAGTAGGGCGAGCACAGATACGCAGTATTTT. Translating it yields CATSSRASTDTQYF.

The gene calls are TRBV10-3 and TRBJ2-7; D uncertain. There are 12 residues in the CDR3. Germline CDR1 ENHRY, CDR2 SYGVKD. V was pared by 6 bases and J by 3 bases, with 9 bases between. CDR3 sequence: CAIRRQDYEQYF. In DNA, the CDR3 is TGTGCCATCAGGCGCCAGGACTACGAGCAGTACTTC.

A few counts support this clone. This chain uses TRBV19 with TRBJ1-5; 8 bases match TRBD1. V shed 9 bases and J 1 base; nucleotides not matched to a gene: 5. The CDR3 is made up of 14 amino acids. CDR1 LNHDA and CDR2 SQIVND come from the germline V gene (reference sequence). CDR3 sequence reads: CASRQGMSNQPQHF. The CDR3 DNA follows: TGTGCCAGCCGACAGGGGATGAGCAATCAGCCCCAGCATTTT.

This chain joins TRBV7-2 and TRBJ2-3, with 7 bases aligning to TRBD2. Germline trimming cut 8 bases from V and 2 bases from J; bases unmatched to any gene: 7. Germline values: CDR1 SGHTA, CDR2 FQGNSA. The length of the CDR3 is 14 residues. The CDR3 loop reads CASLSGTDTDTQYF. Here the CDR3 DNA reads TGTGCCAGCTTAAGCGGGACGGACACAGATACGCAGTATTTT.

This chain uses TRBV30 with TRBJ1-5, with a possible D match to TRBD1 (5 bases). CDR1 and CDR2 from the germline V gene are GTSNPN and SVGIG (reference sequence). V was clipped by 2 bases and J by 5 bases, with 13 bases between them. This CDR3 spans 14 amino acids. The CDR3 region has the DNA TGTGCCTGGAGTAATGGTGGGGGATATCAGCCCCAGCATTTT. This translates into CAWSNGGGYQPQHF.

The count of this clone is one. The V call is TRBV5-4, the J call TRBJ2-7; no clear D. The CDR3 totals 15 residues. Trimming stripped 0 bases from V and 3 bases from J, with 13 bases between. Germline assignment: CDR1 SGHNT and CDR2 YYREEE (reference sequence). The CDR3 is CASSLEALSGYEQYF. The CDR3 region has the DNA TGTGCCAGCAGCTTGGAGGCCCTATCGGGCTACGAGCAGTACTTC.

The chain combines TRBV6-1 with TRBJ1-1; D ambiguous. V lost 3 bases to trimming and J lost 1 base, with 12 bases between them. The CDR3 totals 15 residues. Per the germline V gene, CDR1 is MNHNS and CDR2 is SASEGT. This CDR3 reads CASSDARAKNTEAFF. The CDR3 nucleotides read TGTGCCAGCAGTGACGCTCGGGCTAAGAACACTGAAGCTTTCTTT.

The rearrangement links TRBV28 to TRBJ2-7, with D perhaps TRBD1 or TRBD2 (5 bases each). The CDR3 sequence is 14 residues long. The germline gives CDR1 MDHEN, CDR2 SYDVKM. V was trimmed by 3 bases and J by 6 bases, leaving 15 bases between them. The CDR3 region has the DNA TGTGCCAGCAGTTTTTTTCGGGGCGAAGGCGAGCAGTACTTC. As protein: CASSFFRGEGEQYF.

This chain joins TRBV19 and TRBJ1-4; 7 bases are a match to TRBD1. V gave up 4 bases and J gave up 7 bases; unmatched junction bases: 9. Germline-derived CDR1 and CDR2 are LNHDA and SQIVND (reference sequence). This CDR3 has 15 residues. Here the CDR3 reads CASSTRQGWGEKLFF. In DNA, the CDR3 is TGTGCCAGTAGTACCCGACAGGGCTGGGGTGAAAAACTGTTTTTT.

V gene TRBV7-3 combines with J gene TRBJ2-7, with a weak D call TRBD2 (6 bases). Deletions cut 0 bases from V and 3 bases from J, with 12 bases between. This CDR3 region has 15 residues. Per germline, CDR1 SGHTA and CDR2 FQGTGA. The CDR3 nucleotides are TGTGCCAGCAGCTTAACGGGCGGGGTCGGCTACGAGCAGTACTTC. Translated, it gives CASSLTGGVGYEQYF.

The genes are TRBV18 and TRBJ2-7; the D is unclear. The CDR3 sequence is 13 residues long. The germline V gene has CDR1 KGHSH and CDR2 LQKENI. Trimming cost V 3 bases and J 6 bases, with 12 bases left between them. The CDR3 sequence is CASSPPGALEQYF. In DNA form, the CDR3 reads TGTGCCAGCTCACCTCCAGGTGCCCTCGAGCAGTACTTC.

The V and J genes are TRBV2 and TRBJ1-3; D is perhaps TRBD1 (5 bases). Between the trimmed V and J ends, which lost 6 bases and 0 bases, there was a span of 15 bases. The germline V gene encodes CDR1 SNHLY and CDR2 FYNNEI. The CDR3 spans 16 residues. CDR3 in DNA: TGTGCCAGCAGCGAAACGGGACCGGGCTCTGGAAACACCATATATTTT. This encodes CASSETGPGSGNTIYF. The full variable domain, completed using reference TRBV2 and TRBJ1-3, is EPEVTQTPSHQVTQMGQEVILRCVPISNHLYFYWYRQILGQKVEFLVSFYNNEISEKSEIFDDQFSVERPDGSNFTLKIRSTKLEDSAMYFCASSETGPGSGNTIYFGEGSWLTVV.

V gene TRBV7-9 combines with J gene TRBJ2-2, with a weak D call TRBD2 (5 bases). This CDR3 spans 16 amino acids. The V end lost 3 bases, the J end lost 0 bases, and 11 bases lay between the germline ends. Germline-derived CDR1 and CDR2 are SEHNR and FQNEAQ (reference sequence). The CDR3 DNA reads TGTGCCAGCAGCTTTGGAAGCGGCTCGAACACCGGGGAGCTGTTTTTT. It translates to CASSFGSGSNTGELFF.

The chain is built from TRBV2 and TRBJ2-3, with D maybe TRBD1 (6 bases). V shed 4 bases and J shed 2 bases, with 10 bases lying between them. Germline V CDR1 and CDR2: SNHLY, FYNNEI. CDR3 size: 14 residues. The CDR3 DNA follows: TGTGCCAGCAGTGCTGCAGGGGTCACAGATACGCAGTATTTT. Translating gives CASSAAGVTDTQYF.

A single count supports this clone. The chain couples TRBV7-2 to TRBJ2-7; possible D gene TRBD2, 6 bases. The V gene lost 4 bases and the J gene lost 10 bases, with 11 bases spanning the gap. The CDR3 loop spans 11 amino acids. Germline loops: CDR1 SGHTA, CDR2 FQGNSA. The CDR3 nucleotides read TGTGCCAGCAGCTCGTGGGACTTCCAGTACTTC. This gives the protein CASSSWDFQYF.

This clone turned up a few times. The chain couples TRBV11-2 to TRBJ1-6; D unclear. CDR3 size: 13 residues. Germline V gives CDR1 SGHAT, CDR2 FQNNGV. Between the trimmed V and J ends, which lost 0 bases and 10 bases, there was a span of 7 bases. The CDR3 region is CASSLEARSPLHF. CDR3 in DNA: TGTGCCAGCAGCTTAGAGGCCCGCTCACCCCTCCACTTT. Variable domain in full (rest from reference TRBV11-2 and TRBJ1-6): EAGVAQSPRYKIIEKRQSVAFWCNPISGHATLYWYQQILGQGPKLLIQFQNNGVVDDSQLPKDRFSAERLKGVDSTLKIQPAKLEDSAVYLCASSLEARSPLHFGNGTRLTVT.

This chain joins TRBV5-1 and TRBJ2-7; 9 bases map to TRBD1. The ends lost 0 bases at V and 2 bases at J; junction bases unmatched: 9. Germline CDR1 SGHRS, CDR2 YFSETQ. This CDR3 has 17 residues. CDR3 nucleotides: TGCGCCAGCAGCTTGGTACGAGGGACAGGGTACCCCTACGAGCAGTACTTC. Its translation: CASSLVRGTGYPYEQYF.

The rearrangement links TRBV6-6 to TRBJ2-7; 10 bases match TRBD2. The V and J ends lost 7 bases and 0 bases, in that order; junction bases with no gene match: 9. This CDR3 has 16 amino acids. In germline, CDR1 is MNHNY, CDR2 SVGAGI (reference sequence). The CDR3 DNA sequence: TGTGCCAGCACCCCCTCGAGCGGGAGGGCCTCCTACGAGCAGTACTTC. Amino acid sequence: CASTPSSGRASYEQYF.

The CDR3 reads CASSPGSGPYNEQFF. The DNA of the CDR3 is TGTGCCAGCAGCCCCGGCAGCGGGCCTTACAATGAGCAGTTCTTC. V gene TRBV5-5 combines with J gene TRBJ2-1; perhaps TRBD2 as D (6 bases). The germline V gene has CDR1 SGHKS and CDR2 YYEKEE (reference sequence). Trimming left V 4 bases short and J 4 bases short, with 15 bases between. The CDR3 is made up of 15 amino acids.

The chain couples TRBV5-1 to TRBJ1-1; a weak D match, TRBD1 (5 bases). The CDR3 contains 13 residues. The germline CDR1 and CDR2 sequences are SGHRS and YFSETQ. Trimming removed 4 bases at V and 7 bases at J, with 14 bases between. In DNA form, the CDR3 reads TGCGCCAGCAGCCCGGGACGGCAGTTTGAAGCTTTCTTT. It translates to CASSPGRQFEAFF.

The V call is TRBV5-8, the J call TRBJ1-4; 7 nucleotides match TRBD1. Trimming took 0 bases from V and 8 from J; bases not matched to a gene: 1. The germline V gene encodes CDR1 SGHTS and CDR2 YDEGEE. The CDR3 length is 13 residues. CDR3 DNA: TGTGCCAGCAGCTTGGGCAGGGGGGAAAAACTGTTTTTT. Protein sequence: CASSLGRGEKLFF.

V is TRBV19 and J is TRBJ1-5, with 11 bases identical to TRBD1. V dropped 8 bases and J dropped 0; count of bases not matched to a gene: 3. Germline CDR1 is LNHDA and CDR2 is SQIVND (reference sequence). The CDR3 totals 15 residues. For the CDR3, the DNA is TGTGCCAGTGGGGGACAGGGGGATAGCAATCAGCCCCAGCATTTT. Translating it yields CASGGQGDSNQPQHF.